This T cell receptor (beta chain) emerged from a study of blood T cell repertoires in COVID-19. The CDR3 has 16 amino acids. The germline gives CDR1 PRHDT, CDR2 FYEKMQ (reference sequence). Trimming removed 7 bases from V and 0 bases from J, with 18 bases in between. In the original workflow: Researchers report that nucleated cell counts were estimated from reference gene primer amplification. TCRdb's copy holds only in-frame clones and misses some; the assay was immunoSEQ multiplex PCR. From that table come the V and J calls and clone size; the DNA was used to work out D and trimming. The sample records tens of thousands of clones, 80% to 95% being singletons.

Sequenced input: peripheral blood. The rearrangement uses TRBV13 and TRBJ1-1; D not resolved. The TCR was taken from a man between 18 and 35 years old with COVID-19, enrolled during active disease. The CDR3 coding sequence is TGTGCCAGCACCACGGGGAGGGAAATAATGAACACTGAAGCTTTCTTT. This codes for CASTTGREIMNTEAFF.